The clone carrying this T cell receptor beta chain was recorded many times. Its antigen is undetermined. The CDR3 runs to 15 residues. The data were obtained in a study of human T cells and chemical hapten exposure. Time point reported: patch test 1, 2 weeks after DPC sensitization. As to treatment: therapeutic diphenylcyclopropenone sensitization with weekly scalp DPC. From whole blood left unfractionated, total RNA was extracted. Library construction involved attaching unique molecular identifiers to individual cDNA molecules, which allowed quantitative, reproducible TCR counting. MiXCR, run by TCRdb on the RACE reads, gives a single entry per CDR3 protein. The table has 95,000 to 100,000 distinct CDR3 sequences, about an eighth seen once. Study results and caveats: Unchanged with DPC sensitization were TCRs above 1 in 1000 frequency.

The sequencing here drew on whole blood, taken in connection with sensitization to the hapten diphenylcyclopropenone (DPC). This TCR was recovered from a woman in her forties with alopecia areata. Some clones in this sample may be carry-over from other donors' samples. The V and J genes are TRBV3-2 and TRBJ2-1; the table's D gene call, TRBD2, was not cross checked with the DNA. TRBV3-2 is designated a pseudogene. CDR3 sequence (DNA): TGTGCCAGCAGCCAAGACAAATATAGCGGGGATGAGCAGTTCTTC. It encodes CASSQDKYSGDEQFF.